One sample yielded the 10 T cell receptor beta chains listed below, sequenced in a study of regulatory T cells in long-lasting Graves disease. CDR3-region Arm-PCR and iRepertoire HTBI primers produced the TCR beta libraries. Using its own MiXCR run on the multiplex PCR reads, TCRdb lists one record per CDR3 protein. The sample shows roughly 450,000 distinct CDR3 sequences, about a quarter of them seen only once. The time point was: persistent/refractory GD, antithyroid drugs over 5 years with positive TRAb. The TCR library was made from RNA extracted from PBMCs. The sequenced sample was peripheral blood mononuclear cells (PBMCs), obtained when the disease was refractory, from a patient treated with antithyroid drugs. The receptor source for this set is a female donor with Graves disease.

This clonotype has a count of ten or more. This rearrangement joins TRBV27 to TRBJ2-7; 9 bases align to TRBD2. The CDR3 has 14 amino acids. Per the germline V gene, CDR1 is MNHEY and CDR2 is SMNVEV (reference sequence). Losses at the gene ends were 10 bases for V and 4 bases for J; bases not matched to a gene: 11. The CDR3 DNA sequence: TGTGCCACCAGGGGGGCGGGAGGGCCATACGAGCAGTACTTC. This sequence encodes CATRGAGGPYEQYF.

The table lists this clonotype with many counts. The CDR3 DNA follows: TGTGCCAGCAGTTCCTTGGGGTTCGGCAATCAGCCCCAGCATTTT. Translating it yields CASSSLGFGNQPQHF. J is TRBJ1-5 and V is TRBV28; D is unresolved. The CDR3 covers 15 residues. V shed 4 bases and J shed 2 bases, with 12 bases lying between them. Germline V gene data show CDR1 as MDHEN and CDR2 as SYDVKM. The whole variable domain, remainder taken from reference TRBV28 and TRBJ1-5, is DVKVTQSSRYLVKRTGEKVFLECVQDMDHENMFWYRQDPGLGLRLIYFSYDVKMKEKGDIPEGYSVSREKKERFSLILESASTNQTSMYLCASSSLGFGNQPQHFGDGTRLSIL.

This clonotype was seen more than once but under ten times. The V and J genes are TRBV5-1 and TRBJ1-5, with D uncertain. Germline V gene data show CDR1 as SGHRS and CDR2 as YFSETQ. Trimming stripped 9 bases from V and 0 bases from J, with 13 bases between. This CDR3 is 14 amino acids long. The CDR3 here is CAISAVYSNQPQHF. DNA of the CDR3: TGCGCCATCTCGGCGGTTTATAGCAATCAGCCCCAGCATTTT. The full variable domain, its missing parts supplied by reference TRBV5-1 and TRBJ1-5, is KAGVTQTPRYLIKTRGQQVTLSCSPISGHRSVSWYQQTPGQGLQFLFEYFSETQRNKGNFPGRFSGRQFSNSRSEMNVSTLELGDSALYLCAISAVYSNQPQHFGDGTRLSIL.

This clonotype was detected many times. The chain has TRBV28 and TRBJ1-1, with a tentative D call TRBD1 (5 bases). CDR3 length: 15 residues. The germline V and J ends were trimmed by 6 bases and 3 bases, with 17 bases remaining between them. CDR1 is MDHEN, CDR2 SYDVKM, per germline. The CDR3 protein is CASSLLTDSYTEAFF. The CDR3 DNA is TGTGCCAGCAGCCTACTGACAGACAGCTACACTGAAGCTTTCTTT.

The rearrangement joins TRBV6-1 to TRBJ1-2; TRBD1 is a possible D gene (5 bases). CDR1 MNHNS and CDR2 SASEGT come from the germline V gene. The CDR3 runs 14 residues. Trimming removed 10 bases from V and 8 bases from J, with 23 bases in between. The DNA of the CDR3 is TGTGCCACCTGGGATGAGGGGCCGTTTGAGGGCTACACCTTC. Amino acid sequence: CATWDEGPFEGYTF.

The chain combines TRBV7-2 with TRBJ2-5; TRBD2 aligns across 8 bases. The CDR3 length is 14 residues. Losses at the gene ends were 4 bases for V and 5 bases for J; bases not matched to a gene: 6. Looked up from germline, CDR1 is SGHTA and CDR2 is FQGNSA. This CDR3 is CASSSRGGRETQYF. CDR3 bases: TGTGCCAGCAGCTCCCGGGGGGGCCGGGAGACCCAGTACTTC.

In its sample, this clonotype was seen a few times. The J gene is TRBJ1-2, the V gene TRBV19; the D gene is possibly TRBD1 (6 bases). CDR1 is LNHDA, CDR2 SQIVND, per germline (reference sequence). With 5 bases removed from V and 4 bases from J, the gap between germline ends came to 14 bases. This CDR3 has 14 amino acids. This CDR3 reads CASSSGTNLYGYTF. CDR3 bases: TGTGCCAGTAGTTCCGGGACAAACCTCTATGGCTACACCTTC.

This clonotype was counted only a few times. The chain employs TRBV29-1 and TRBJ1-2; TRBD1 matches 8 bases. Germline V CDR1 and CDR2: SQVTM, ANQGSEA. Trimming took 5 bases from V and 5 from J; bases not matched to a gene: 4. The CDR3 runs to 12 residues. The CDR3 DNA sequence: TGCAGCGTTCATACAGGGGGTTATGGCTACACCTTC. This encodes CSVHTGGYGYTF. Combining the CDR3 with reference TRBV29-1 and TRBJ1-2 gives the whole variable domain SAVISQKPSRDICQRGTSLTIQCQVDSQVTMMFWYRQQPGQSLTLIATANQGSEATYESGFVIDKFPISRPNLTFSTLTVSNMSPEDSSIYLCSVHTGGYGYTFGSGTRLTVV.

Many counts were recorded for this clonotype. The chain has TRBV19 and TRBJ2-3; D gene unclear. V lost 5 bases, J lost 3 bases, and 9 bases lay in between. Germline loops: CDR1 LNHDA, CDR2 SQIVND (reference sequence). The CDR3 loop spans 13 amino acids. The CDR3 nucleotides are TGTGCCAGTAGTTCCGGTTGGACAGATACGCAGTATTTT. This sequence encodes CASSSGWTDTQYF. The full variable domain, its missing parts supplied by reference TRBV19 and TRBJ2-3, is DGGITQSPKYLFRKEGQNVTLSCEQNLNHDAMYWYRQDPGQGLRLIYYSQIVNDFQKGDIAEGYSVSREKKESFPLTVTSAQKNPTAFYLCASSSGWTDTQYFGPGTRLTVL.

In DNA form, the CDR3 reads TGTGCCTGGAGTGTCGAAAGGGGGTGGACTGAAGCTTTCTTT. Amino acids: CAWSVERGWTEAFF. The chain combines TRBV30 with TRBJ1-1, with D perhaps TRBD1 (6 bases). Germline V CDR1 and CDR2: GTSNPN, SVGIG (reference sequence). V lost 0 bases, J lost 5 bases, and 13 bases lay in between. The length of the CDR3 is 14 residues.